The count of the clone carrying this TCR beta chain is one. Its antigen is as yet unknown. The sample is drawn from a study of T cell responses to AZD1222 COVID-19 vaccine. As for the study in general: Analysis merged second doses at about 4 or about 12 weeks.

Whole-study findings and limits: The donor group comprised mostly white British people and more females; the analysis possibly underestimated clonal diversity.

The CDR3 runs to 14 residues. Trimming left V 6 bases short and J 0 bases short, with 11 bases between. Germline values: CDR1 MNHEY, CDR2 SVGEGT. Data came from immunoSEQ multiplex PCR; TCRdb stores just in-frame clones and leaves some out. Of 100,000 to 150,000 clones listed, more than 80% are singletons. The source is an adult in good health. This chain uses TRBV6-2 or TRBV6-3 with TRBJ1-2; D gene unclear. The sample was peripheral blood, taken on day 0 of AZD1222 vaccination. In DNA form, the CDR3 reads TGTGCCAGCAGCCCCGGGAGAGCTAACTATGGCTACACCTTC. Translating it yields CASSPGRANYGYTF.